A selection of T cell receptor beta chains follows, all from one sample in a study of blood T cells in healthy people across ages. From the 5' RACE reads, TCRdb called clonotypes with MiXCR, one entry per CDR3 protein. The data show hundreds of thousands of distinct CDR3 sequences, approximately 40% seen once. The sample taken for sequencing was blood. The receptors here all came from an elderly man in good health. CDR3s include the opening cysteine and the closing phenylalanine or tryptophan. The D gene is left open where the match is weak. Size is omitted from some rows. Given values are once, few, many or a class for expanded clones.

cdr3_aa: CASSPGTGMSGPDEAFF; cdr3_nt: TGTGCCAGCAGTCCCGGGACAGGGATGAGCGGCCCGGATGAAGCTTTCTTT; j_call: TRBJ1-1; clone_size: -; d_call: TRBD1; v_call: TRBV6-1
cdr3_aa: CASSFGQGNGEQYF; cdr3_nt: TGTGCCAGCAGCTTCGGACAGGGAAATGGCGAGCAGTACTTC; j_call: TRBJ2-7; clone_size: few; d_call: TRBD1; v_call: TRBV7-9
cdr3_aa: CANRGQTIETQYF; cdr3_nt: TGTGCCAACAGAGGACAGACGATAGAGACCCAGTACTTC; j_call: TRBJ2-5; clone_size: -; d_call: -; v_call: TRBV2
cdr3_aa: CASSSPWGTGAYEQYF; cdr3_nt: TGTGCCAGCAGCTCACCCTGGGGGACAGGGGCCTACGAGCAGTACTTC; j_call: TRBJ2-7; clone_size: -; d_call: TRBD1; v_call: TRBV7-8
cdr3_aa: CSVGRDSTEAFF; cdr3_nt: TGCAGCGTTGGGCGGGACAGCACTGAAGCTTTCTTT; j_call: TRBJ1-1; clone_size: -; d_call: TRBD1; v_call: TRBV29-1
cdr3_aa: CASSYGGQEETQYF; cdr3_nt: TGTGCCAGCAGTTACGGGGGACAGGAAGAGACCCAGTACTTC; j_call: TRBJ2-5; clone_size: few; d_call: TRBD1; v_call: TRBV6-2/TRBV6-3
cdr3_aa: CASSLGTFGHEQYF; cdr3_nt: TGTGCCAGCAGCTTAGGGACGTTCGGGCACGAGCAGTACTTC; j_call: TRBJ2-7; clone_size: -; d_call: -; v_call: TRBV7-9
cdr3_aa: CASSQSVTGGYNEQYF; cdr3_nt: TGCGCCAGCAGCCAAAGTGTGACAGGAGGTTACAATGAGCAGTACTTC; j_call: TRBJ2-7; clone_size: -; d_call: -; v_call: TRBV4-1
cdr3_aa: CASTFQAGGQETQYF; cdr3_nt: TGTGCCTCCACCTTCCAAGCGGGGGGGCAAGAGACCCAGTACTTC; j_call: TRBJ2-5; clone_size: -; d_call: TRBD2; v_call: TRBV10-3
cdr3_aa: CSATGPSYNEQYF; cdr3_nt: TGCAGCGCCACAGGCCCCTCCTACAATGAGCAGTACTTC; j_call: TRBJ2-7; clone_size: -; d_call: -; v_call: TRBV29-1
cdr3_aa: CASRSHRGTDTQYF; cdr3_nt: TGTGCCAGCAGGAGCCACAGGGGTACAGATACGCAGTATTTT; j_call: TRBJ2-3; clone_size: few; d_call: TRBD1; v_call: TRBV6-5
cdr3_aa: CASSDYGSEKLFF; cdr3_nt: TGTGCCAGCAGTGACTATGGAAGTGAAAAACTGTTTTTT; j_call: TRBJ1-4; clone_size: -; d_call: -; v_call: TRBV6-1
cdr3_aa: CASSLGGRGNSPLHF; cdr3_nt: TGTGCCAGCAGTTTAGGGGGACGGGGAAATTCACCCCTCCACTTT; j_call: TRBJ1-6; clone_size: -; d_call: -; v_call: TRBV12-3/TRBV12-4
cdr3_aa: CSGLTGQELSVDTQYF; cdr3_nt: TGCAGTGGCCTGACGGGACAGGAACTATCCGTCGATACGCAGTATTTT; j_call: TRBJ2-3; clone_size: few; d_call: TRBD1; v_call: TRBV20-1
cdr3_aa: CASSQERVPLGEQFF; cdr3_nt: TGTGCCAGCAGCCAAGAGAGAGTCCCCCTGGGTGAGCAGTTCTTC; j_call: TRBJ2-1; clone_size: many; d_call: -; v_call: TRBV14
cdr3_aa: CAWSVRSRRNTQYF; cdr3_nt: TGTGCCTGGAGTGTACGGAGTAGGAGAAATACGCAGTATTTT; j_call: TRBJ2-3; clone_size: -; d_call: -; v_call: TRBV30
cdr3_aa: CASSPRGDYNEQFF; cdr3_nt: TGCGCCAGCAGTCCGCGAGGGGACTACAATGAGCAGTTCTTC; j_call: TRBJ2-1; clone_size: few; d_call: -; v_call: TRBV4-1
cdr3_aa: CASSENSFLTSTDTQYF; cdr3_nt: TGTGCCAGCAGTGAGAACAGTTTCCTCACTAGCACAGATACGCAGTATTTT; j_call: TRBJ2-3; clone_size: many; d_call: -; v_call: TRBV2
cdr3_aa: CASSQLQGGGQPQHF; cdr3_nt: TGTGCCAGCAGCCAGCTACAGGGGGGTGGACAGCCCCAGCATTTT; j_call: TRBJ1-5; clone_size: -; d_call: TRBD1; v_call: TRBV2
cdr3_aa: CASSVAPGSPNEQFF; cdr3_nt: TGTGCCAGCAGCGTAGCCCCGGGGAGTCCTAATGAGCAGTTCTTC; j_call: TRBJ2-1; clone_size: many; d_call: -; v_call: TRBV9
cdr3_aa: CASSQDPTGGNEQYF; cdr3_nt: TGCGCCAGCAGCCAAGATCCCACGGGGGGGAATGAGCAGTACTTC; j_call: TRBJ2-7; clone_size: -; d_call: TRBD2; v_call: TRBV4-3
cdr3_aa: CASSQETPESGTGANVLTF; cdr3_nt: TGCGCCAGCAGCCAAGAAACTCCAGAAAGTGGGACTGGGGCCAACGTCCTGACTTTC; j_call: TRBJ2-6; clone_size: -; d_call: -; v_call: TRBV4-3
cdr3_aa: CASSQEPPLKETQYF; cdr3_nt: TGTGCCAGCAGCCAAGAACCCCCCTTAAAAGAGACCCAGTACTTC; j_call: TRBJ2-5; clone_size: many; d_call: -; v_call: TRBV3-1
cdr3_aa: CASSCTYLAGISYEQYF; cdr3_nt: TGTGCCAGCAGTTGCACATACCTAGCGGGCATATCCTACGAGCAGTACTTC; j_call: TRBJ2-7; clone_size: -; d_call: TRBD2; v_call: TRBV6-6
cdr3_aa: CASSSRDRRTDTQYF; cdr3_nt: TGCGCCAGCAGCTCCCGGGACAGACGCACAGATACGCAGTATTTT; j_call: TRBJ2-3; clone_size: few; d_call: TRBD1; v_call: TRBV5-1
cdr3_aa: CASRTGTSGYNEQFF; cdr3_nt: TGTGCCAGCAGGACCGGGACTAGCGGTTACAATGAGCAGTTCTTC; j_call: TRBJ2-1; clone_size: -; d_call: TRBD2; v_call: TRBV28
cdr3_aa: CSAVRDLNTEAFF; cdr3_nt: TGCAGCGCTGTCAGGGATTTGAACACTGAAGCTTTCTTT; j_call: TRBJ1-1; clone_size: -; d_call: -; v_call: TRBV29-1
cdr3_aa: CASSDNGGNTDTQYF; cdr3_nt: TGCGCCAGCAGTGATAACGGGGGGAACACAGATACGCAGTATTTT; j_call: TRBJ2-3; clone_size: -; d_call: TRBD2; v_call: TRBV10-2